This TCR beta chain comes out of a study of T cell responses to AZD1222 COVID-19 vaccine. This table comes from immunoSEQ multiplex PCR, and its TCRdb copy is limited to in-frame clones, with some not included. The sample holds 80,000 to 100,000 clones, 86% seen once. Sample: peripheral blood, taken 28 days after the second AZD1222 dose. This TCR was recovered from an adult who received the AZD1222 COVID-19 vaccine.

CDR3 region: CASSWTGETQYF. The CDR3 DNA is TGTGCCAGCAGCTGGACGGGGGAGACCCAGTACTTC. The chain couples TRBV5-6 to TRBJ2-5; D perhaps matches TRBD2 (5 bases). Germline V gene data show CDR1 as SGHDT and CDR2 as YYEEEE. This CDR3 has 12 residues. The V end was cut by 3 bases, the J end by 5 bases, with 8 bases between.